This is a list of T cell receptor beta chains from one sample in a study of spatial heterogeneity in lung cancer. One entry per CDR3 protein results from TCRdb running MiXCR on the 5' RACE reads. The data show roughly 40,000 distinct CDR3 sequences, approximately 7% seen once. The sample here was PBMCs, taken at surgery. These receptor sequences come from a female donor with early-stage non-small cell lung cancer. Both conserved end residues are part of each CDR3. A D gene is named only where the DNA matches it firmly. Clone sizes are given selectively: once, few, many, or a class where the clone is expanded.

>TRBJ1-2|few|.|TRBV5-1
TGCGCCAGCAGCTTGGCAGGCAGGGCCTATGGCTACACCTTC
CASSLAGRAYGYTF
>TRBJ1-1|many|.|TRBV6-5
TGTGCCAGCAGTTACGGGGGATTGAACACTGAAGCTTTCTTT
CASSYGGLNTEAFF
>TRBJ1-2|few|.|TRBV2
TGTGCCAGCAGTGAAGCTCCCTACAGAGAGAGAACCTTC
CASSEAPYRERTF
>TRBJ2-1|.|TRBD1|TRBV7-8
TGTGCCAGCAGCTTACTGTCGGGACAGGGAAACGAGCAGTTCTTC
CASSLLSGQGNEQFF
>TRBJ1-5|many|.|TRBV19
TGTGCCAGTAGGTTATACACAGCCAGCAATCAGCCCCAGCATTTT
CASRLYTASNQPQHF
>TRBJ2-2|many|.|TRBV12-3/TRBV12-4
TGTGCCAGCAGTACCAGGACGGGGAACACCGGGGAGCTGTTTTTT
CASSTRTGNTGELFF
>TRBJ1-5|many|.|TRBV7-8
TGTGCCAGCAGCCCGCAAGGGGCCAGGGTTCAGCCCCAGCATTTT
CASSPQGARVQPQHF
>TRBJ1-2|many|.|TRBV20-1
TGCAGTGCTAGCCTTTGGAAGGATTGGGGCTACACCTTC
CSASLWKDWGYTF
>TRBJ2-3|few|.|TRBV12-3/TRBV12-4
TGTGCCAGCAGCCAAGCCGGGGCGGGGATCTCGCATTTT
CASSQAGAGISHF
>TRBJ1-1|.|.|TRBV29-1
TGCAGCGTTGAGGTGGGGCTGAACACTGAAGCTTTCTTT
CSVEVGLNTEAFF
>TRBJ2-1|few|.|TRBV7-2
TGTGCCAGCAGCCCCCCCACTAGCTACAATGAGCAGTTCTTC
CASSPPTSYNEQFF
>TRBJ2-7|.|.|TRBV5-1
TGCGCCAGCAGCTTAGGGCGCCTTACAGGGCGAGGATCCTACGAGCAGTACTTC
CASSLGRLTGRGSYEQYF
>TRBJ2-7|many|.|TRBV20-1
TGCAGTGCTAGAGATCTCTTCGGCGAGCAGTACTTC
CSARDLFGEQYF
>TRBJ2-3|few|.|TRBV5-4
TGTGCCAGCAGCTTCCGACGGACGGGCACAGATACGCAGTATTTT
CASSFRRTGTDTQYF
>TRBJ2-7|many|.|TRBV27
TGTGCCAGCAGTCCGCCTCGCCTCCTGAGCTCCTACGAGCAGTACTTC
CASSPPRLLSSYEQYF
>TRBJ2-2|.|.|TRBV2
TGTGCCAGCAGTCCACGACAAGTCACCGGGGAGCTGTTTTTT
CASSPRQVTGELFF
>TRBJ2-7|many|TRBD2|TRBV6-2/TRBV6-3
TGTGCCAGCAAGGGGACTAGCGGGGGAGGCGAGCAGTACTTC
CASKGTSGGGEQYF
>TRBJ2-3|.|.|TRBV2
TGTGCCAGCAGCCGCTCCCGGCTGGGAGATACGCAGTATTTT
CASSRSRLGDTQYF